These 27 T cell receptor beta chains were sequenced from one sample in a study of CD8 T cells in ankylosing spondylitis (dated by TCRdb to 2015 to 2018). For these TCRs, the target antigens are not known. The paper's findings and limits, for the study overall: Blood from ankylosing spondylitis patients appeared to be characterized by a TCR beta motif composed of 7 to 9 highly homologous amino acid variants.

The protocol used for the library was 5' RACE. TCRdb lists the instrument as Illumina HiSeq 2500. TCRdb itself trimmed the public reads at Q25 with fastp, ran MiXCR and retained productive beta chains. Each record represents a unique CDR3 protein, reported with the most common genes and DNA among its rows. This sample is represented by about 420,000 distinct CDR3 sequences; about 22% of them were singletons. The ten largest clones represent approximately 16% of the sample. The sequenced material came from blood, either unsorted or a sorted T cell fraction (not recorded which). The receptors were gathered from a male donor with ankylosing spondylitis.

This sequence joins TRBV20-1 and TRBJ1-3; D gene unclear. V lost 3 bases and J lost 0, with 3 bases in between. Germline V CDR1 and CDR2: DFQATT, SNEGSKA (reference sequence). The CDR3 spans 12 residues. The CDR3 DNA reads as TGCAGTGCTAGGAACTCTGGAAACACCATATATTTT. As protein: CSARNSGNTIYF.

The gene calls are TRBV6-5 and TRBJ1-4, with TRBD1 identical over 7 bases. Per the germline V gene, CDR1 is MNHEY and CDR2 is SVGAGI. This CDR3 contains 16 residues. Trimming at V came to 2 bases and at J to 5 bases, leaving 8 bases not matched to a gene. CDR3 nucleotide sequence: TGTGCCAGCAGTTACCAGACTCGGGACAGCAATGAAAAACTGTTTTTT. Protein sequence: CASSYQTRDSNEKLFF.

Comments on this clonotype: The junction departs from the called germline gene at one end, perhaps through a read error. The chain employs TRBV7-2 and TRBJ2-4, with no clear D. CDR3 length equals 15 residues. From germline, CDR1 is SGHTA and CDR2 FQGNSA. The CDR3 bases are TGTTCCAGCAGCTTAGCCGGGTTGGGCAAAAACATTCAGTACTTC. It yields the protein CSSSLAGLGKNIQYF.

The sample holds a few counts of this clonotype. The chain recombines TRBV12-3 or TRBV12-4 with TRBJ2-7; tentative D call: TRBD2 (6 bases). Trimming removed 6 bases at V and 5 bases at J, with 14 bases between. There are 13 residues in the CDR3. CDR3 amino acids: CASSLGTPHEQYF. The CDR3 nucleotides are TGTGCCAGCAGCCTCGGGACTCCCCACGAGCAGTACTTC.

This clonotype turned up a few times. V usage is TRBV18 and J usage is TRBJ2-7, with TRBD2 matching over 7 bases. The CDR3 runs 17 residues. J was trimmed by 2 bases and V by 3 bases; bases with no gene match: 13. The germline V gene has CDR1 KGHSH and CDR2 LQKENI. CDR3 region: CASSPRSLAGVAYEQYF. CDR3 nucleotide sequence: TGTGCCAGCTCACCCCGATCCCTCGCGGGAGTCGCCTACGAGCAGTACTTC.

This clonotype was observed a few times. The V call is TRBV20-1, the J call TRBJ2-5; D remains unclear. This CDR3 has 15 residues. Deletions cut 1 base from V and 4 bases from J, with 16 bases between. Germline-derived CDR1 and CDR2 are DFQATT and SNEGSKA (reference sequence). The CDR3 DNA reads TGCAGTGCTAGAGGGTCAAGAGCTAGTAGAGAGACCCAGTACTTC. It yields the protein CSARGSRASRETQYF.

The CDR3 nucleotides read TGTGCCAGCAGCCGTCGTAGCGGGGCTCCCACAGATACGCAGTATTTT. It codes for CASSRRSGAPTDTQYF. The V and J genes are TRBV6-1 and TRBJ2-3; 8 bases map to TRBD2. The CDR3 is 16 residues long. Per the germline V gene, CDR1 is MNHNS and CDR2 is SASEGT. After removal of 6 bases from V and 2 bases from J, the junction contained 10 bases not matched to a gene.

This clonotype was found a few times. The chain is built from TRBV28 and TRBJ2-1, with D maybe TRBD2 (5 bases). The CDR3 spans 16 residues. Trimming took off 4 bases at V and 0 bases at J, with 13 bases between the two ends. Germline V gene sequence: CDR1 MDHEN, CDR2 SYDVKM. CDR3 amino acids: CASSSLAPSSYNEQFF. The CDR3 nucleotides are TGTGCCAGCAGTTCCTTAGCGCCGAGCTCCTACAATGAGCAGTTCTTC.

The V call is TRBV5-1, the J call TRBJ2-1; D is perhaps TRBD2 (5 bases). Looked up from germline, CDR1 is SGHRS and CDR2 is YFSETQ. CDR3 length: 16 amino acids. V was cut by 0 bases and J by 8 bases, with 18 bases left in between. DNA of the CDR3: TGCGCCAGCAGCTTGGAGGGTAGAGGGTGGAGCGATGAGCAGTTCTTC. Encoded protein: CASSLEGRGWSDEQFF.

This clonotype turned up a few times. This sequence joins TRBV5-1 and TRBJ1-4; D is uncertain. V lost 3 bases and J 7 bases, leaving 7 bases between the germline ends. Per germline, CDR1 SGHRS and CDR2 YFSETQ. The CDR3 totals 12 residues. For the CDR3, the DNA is TGCGCCAGCAGCTATGGAGGTGAAAAACTGTTTTTT. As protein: CASSYGGEKLFF.

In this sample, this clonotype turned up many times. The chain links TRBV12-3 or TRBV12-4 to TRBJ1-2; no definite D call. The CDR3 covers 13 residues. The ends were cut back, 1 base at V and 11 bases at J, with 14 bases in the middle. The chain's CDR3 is CASSLVAGKGYTF. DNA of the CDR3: TGTGCCAGCAGTTTAGTCGCTGGGAAGGGTTACACCTTC.

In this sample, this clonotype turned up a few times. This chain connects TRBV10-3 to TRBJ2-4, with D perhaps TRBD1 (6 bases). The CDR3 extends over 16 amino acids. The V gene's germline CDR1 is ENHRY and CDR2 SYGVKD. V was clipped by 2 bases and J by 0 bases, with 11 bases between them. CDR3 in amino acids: CAISEKGGTAKNIQYF. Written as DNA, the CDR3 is TGTGCCATCAGTGAGAAAGGGGGAACAGCCAAAAACATTCAGTACTTC.

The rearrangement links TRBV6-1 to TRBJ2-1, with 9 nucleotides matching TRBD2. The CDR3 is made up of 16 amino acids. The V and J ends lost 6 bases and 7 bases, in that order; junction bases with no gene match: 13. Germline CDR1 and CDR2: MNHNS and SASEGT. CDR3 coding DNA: TGTGCCAGCAGCAAGCCCCGAGGTAGCGGGAGTAATGAGCAGTTCTTC. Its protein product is CASSKPRGSGSNEQFF.

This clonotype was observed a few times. CDR3 protein: CASSFAGRGNTIYF. CDR3 coding DNA: TGTGCCAGCAGCTTTGCGGGTCGGGGAAACACCATATATTTT. The gene calls are TRBV5-6 and TRBJ1-3; D gene unclear. CDR1 is SGHDT, CDR2 YYEEEE, per germline. Trimming pared 2 bases from V and 4 bases from J, leaving 10 bases between. The CDR3 totals 14 residues.

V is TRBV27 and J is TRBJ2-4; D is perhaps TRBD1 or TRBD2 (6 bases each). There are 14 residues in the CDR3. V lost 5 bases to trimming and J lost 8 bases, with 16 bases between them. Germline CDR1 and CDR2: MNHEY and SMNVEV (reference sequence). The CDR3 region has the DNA TGTGCCAGCAGTAAAAGGGGGGTTGGAGACATTCAGTACTTC. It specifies CASSKRGVGDIQYF.

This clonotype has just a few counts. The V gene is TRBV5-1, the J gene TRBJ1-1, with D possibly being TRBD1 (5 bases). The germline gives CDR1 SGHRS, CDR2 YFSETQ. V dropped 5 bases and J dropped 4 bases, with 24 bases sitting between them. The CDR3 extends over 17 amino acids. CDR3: CASRDGGRDVTGTEAFF. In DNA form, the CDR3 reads TGCGCCAGCAGGGACGGCGGCAGGGACGTAACGGGCACTGAAGCTTTCTTT.

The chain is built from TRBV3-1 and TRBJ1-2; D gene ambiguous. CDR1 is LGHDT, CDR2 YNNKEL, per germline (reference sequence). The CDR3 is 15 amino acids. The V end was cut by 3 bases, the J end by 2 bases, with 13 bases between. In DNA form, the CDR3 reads TGTGCCAGCAGCCAGGCGGGCCATATGAACTATGGCTACACCTTC. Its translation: CASSQAGHMNYGYTF.

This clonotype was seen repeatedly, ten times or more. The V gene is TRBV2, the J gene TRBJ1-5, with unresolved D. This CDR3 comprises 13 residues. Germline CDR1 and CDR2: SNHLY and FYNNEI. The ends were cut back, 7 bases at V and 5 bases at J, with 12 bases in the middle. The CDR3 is CASTMGRDQPQHF. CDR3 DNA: TGTGCCAGCACCATGGGGAGGGATCAGCCCCAGCATTTT.

CDR3 sequence (DNA): TGCAGTGCTAGTAAGACCGGGAGGCGATACACCGGGGAGCTGTTTTTT. This codes for CSASKTGRRYTGELFF. The gene calls are TRBV20-1 and TRBJ2-2; TRBD2 matches 7 bases. CDR3 length: 16 amino acids. Germline V gene data show CDR1 as DFQATT and CDR2 as SNEGSKA (reference sequence). The ends lost 3 bases at V and 3 bases at J; junction bases unmatched: 10.

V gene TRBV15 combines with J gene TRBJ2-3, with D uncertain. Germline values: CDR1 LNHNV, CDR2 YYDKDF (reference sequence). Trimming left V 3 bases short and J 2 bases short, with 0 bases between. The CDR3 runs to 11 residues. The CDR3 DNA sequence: TGTGCCACCAGCAGCACAGATACGCAGTATTTT. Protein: CATSSTDTQYF.

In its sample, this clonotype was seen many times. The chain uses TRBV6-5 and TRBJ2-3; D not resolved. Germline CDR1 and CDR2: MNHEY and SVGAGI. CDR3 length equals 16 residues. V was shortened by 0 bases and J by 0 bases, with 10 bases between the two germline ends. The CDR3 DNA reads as TGTGCCAGCAGTTACTCCCCCGGAGAGAGCACAGATACGCAGTATTTT. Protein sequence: CASSYSPGESTDTQYF.

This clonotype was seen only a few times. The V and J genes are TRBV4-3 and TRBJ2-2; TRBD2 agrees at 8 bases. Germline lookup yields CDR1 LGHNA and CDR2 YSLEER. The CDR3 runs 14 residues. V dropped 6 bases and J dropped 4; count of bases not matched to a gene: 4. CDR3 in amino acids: CASRVAGGTGELFF. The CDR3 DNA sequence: TGCGCCAGCAGGGTCGCGGGGGGCACCGGGGAGCTGTTTTTT.

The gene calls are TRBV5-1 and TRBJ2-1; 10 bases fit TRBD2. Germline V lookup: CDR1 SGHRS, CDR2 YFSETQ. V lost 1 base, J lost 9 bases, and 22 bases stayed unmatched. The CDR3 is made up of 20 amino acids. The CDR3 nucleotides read TGCGCCAGCAGCTTGAATTTTAAGTCGAGCGGGAGGGCTCTTGGCGGTGAGCAGTTCTTC. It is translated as CASSLNFKSSGRALGGEQFF.

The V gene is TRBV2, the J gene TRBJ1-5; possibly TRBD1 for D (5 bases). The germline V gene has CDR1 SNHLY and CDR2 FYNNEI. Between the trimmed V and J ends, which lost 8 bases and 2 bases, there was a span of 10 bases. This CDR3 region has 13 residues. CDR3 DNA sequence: TGTGCCAGCGGGGGGATGGGCAATCAGCCCCAGCATTTT. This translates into CASGGMGNQPQHF.

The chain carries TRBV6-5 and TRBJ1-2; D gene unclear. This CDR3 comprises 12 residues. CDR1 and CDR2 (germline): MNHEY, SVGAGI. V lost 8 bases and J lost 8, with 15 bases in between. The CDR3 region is CASRSEMGGYTF. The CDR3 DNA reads TGTGCCAGCCGCTCCGAAATGGGGGGCTACACCTTC.

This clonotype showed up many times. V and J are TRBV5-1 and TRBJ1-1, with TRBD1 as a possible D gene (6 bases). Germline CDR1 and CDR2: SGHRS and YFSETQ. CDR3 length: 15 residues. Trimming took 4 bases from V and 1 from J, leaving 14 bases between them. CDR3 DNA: TGCGCCAGCAGCCCGACCCCGACAGGGAACACTGAAGCTTTCTTT. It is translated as CASSPTPTGNTEAFF.

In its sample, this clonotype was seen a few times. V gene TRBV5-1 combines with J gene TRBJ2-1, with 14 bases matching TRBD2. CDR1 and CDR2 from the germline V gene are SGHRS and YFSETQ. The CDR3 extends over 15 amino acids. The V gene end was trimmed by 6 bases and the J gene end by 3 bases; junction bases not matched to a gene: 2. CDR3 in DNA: TGCGCCAGCAACGGACTAGCGGGAGGCTACAATGAGCAGTTCTTC. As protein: CASNGLAGGYNEQFF.